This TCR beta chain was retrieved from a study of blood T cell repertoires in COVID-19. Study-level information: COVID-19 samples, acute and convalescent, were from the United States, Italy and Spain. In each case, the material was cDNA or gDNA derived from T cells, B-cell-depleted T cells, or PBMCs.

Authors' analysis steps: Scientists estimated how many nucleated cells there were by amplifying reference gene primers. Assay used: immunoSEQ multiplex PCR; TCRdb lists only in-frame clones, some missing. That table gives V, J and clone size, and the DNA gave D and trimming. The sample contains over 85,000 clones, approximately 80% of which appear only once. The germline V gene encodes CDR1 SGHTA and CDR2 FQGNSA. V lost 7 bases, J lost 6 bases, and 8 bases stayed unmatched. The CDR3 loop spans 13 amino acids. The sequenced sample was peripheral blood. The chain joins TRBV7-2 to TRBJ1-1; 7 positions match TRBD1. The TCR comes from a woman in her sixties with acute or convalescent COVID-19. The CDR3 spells CASTNRQGAEAFF. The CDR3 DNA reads TGTGCCAGCACCAACAGACAGGGCGCTGAAGCTTTCTTT.